What follows are 6 T cell receptor beta chains derived from one specimen sequenced in a study of T cells in Graves' hyperthyroidism and ophthalmopathy. Researchers amplified the TCR beta CDR3 regions from RNA transcripts. The HTBI primer set served for first-round RT-PCR of the TCR CDR3. A single record per CDR3 protein comes from TCRdb applying MiXCR to the multiplex PCR reads. Here the sample spans some 460,000 distinct CDR3 sequences, 15% to 17% being singletons. Sequenced material: blood. These receptors originate from a woman between 18 and 29 years old with Graves' hyperthyroidism.

The rearrangement joins TRBV4-1 to TRBJ2-3, with a tentative D call TRBD2 (5 bases). V was cut by 4 bases and J by 3 bases, with 11 bases left in between. The CDR3 spans 14 residues. Germline CDR1 is MGHRA and CDR2 is YSYEKL. CDR3 coding DNA: TGCGCCAGCAGCCGTAGTCTAGCTACAGATACGCAGTATTTT. This codes for CASSRSLATDTQYF.

This clonotype occurred a few times. Possible read error: a much larger clone is one base away. The rearrangement links TRBV7-9 to TRBJ2-1; 11 nucleotides agree with TRBD1. The CDR3 consists of 18 residues. Germline V gene data show CDR1 as SEHNR and CDR2 as FQNEAQ (reference sequence). Germline trimming cut 2 bases from V and 6 bases from J; bases unmatched to any gene: 12. This chain's CDR3 is CASSLSAGQGVHPNEQFF. The CDR3 DNA reads as TGTGCCAGCAGCTTATCGGCGGGACAGGGGGTGCACCCCAATGAGCAGTTCTTC.

This clonotype was seen many times. This sequence joins TRBV4-1 and TRBJ2-7, with TRBD2 matching over 8 bases. The junction had 4 bases not matched to a gene; V was cut back by 0 bases and J by 3 bases. This CDR3 has 15 amino acids. Germline CDR1 and CDR2: MGHRA and YSYEKL. In DNA, the CDR3 is TGCGCCAGCAGCCAAGAGGAAACTAGCGGCTACGAGCAGTACTTC. Translation: CASSQEETSGYEQYF.

This clonotype was seen just once. Given a much more abundant clone one base away, this may be a read error. The chain has TRBV11-1 and TRBJ2-2; tentatively, D is TRBD2 (5 bases). The CDR3 consists of 14 residues. V lost 7 bases, J lost 4 bases, and 13 bases lay in between. The germline CDR1 and CDR2 sequences are SGHAT and FQDESV (reference sequence). The CDR3 sequence: CASTSGLFTGELFF. The DNA of the CDR3 is TGTGCCAGCACCTCAGGACTGTTCACCGGGGAGCTGTTTTTT.

This clonotype was seen at least ten times. The chain links TRBV11-3 to TRBJ2-7; perhaps TRBD2 as D (7 bases). The germline gives CDR1 SGHNT, CDR2 YENEEA. With 6 bases removed from V and 0 bases from J, the gap between germline ends came to 15 bases. The CDR3 sequence is 15 residues long. The CDR3 sequence: CASRHSGEGSYEQYF. The CDR3, as DNA: TGTGCCAGCAGACACTCAGGGGAGGGCTCCTACGAGCAGTACTTC. The full variable domain, with the rest looked up from reference TRBV11-3 and TRBJ2-7, is EAGVVQSPRYKIIEKKQPVAFWCNPISGHNTLYWYLQNLGQGPELLIRYENEEAVDDSQLPKDRFSAERLKGVDSTLKIQPAELGDSAVYLCASRHSGEGSYEQYFGPGTRLTVT.

On this clonotype: This clone may be a read error of a much larger clone one base away. This sequence joins TRBV4-1 and TRBJ1-5; D possibly corresponds to TRBD1 (5 bases). The CDR3 is 15 residues long. V lost 4 bases and J lost 4, with 14 bases in between. Germline V gene lookup returns CDR1 MGHRA and CDR2 YSYEKL. The CDR3 sequence is CASSPFSGENQPQHF. The CDR3, as DNA: TGCGCCAGCAGCCCATTCTCGGGGGAGAATCAGCCCCAGCATTTT.